The table lists the clone carrying this T cell receptor beta chain with many counts. The antigen is unknown. TCRdb itself ran the RACE reads through MiXCR, one entry per CDR3 protein. The sample carries roughly 88,000 distinct CDR3 sequences, approximately 9.9% recorded once. The data were obtained in a study of human T cells and chemical hapten exposure. Study information: The study traced per-sample TCR yield variation mainly to small differences in pooled library volumes. Findings and limits, study-wide: Sensitizing with DPC caused no change in TCRs above 1 in 1000 frequency.

The CDR3 has 15 residues. Trimming removed 2 bases from V and 8 bases from J; junction bases left unmatched: 10. Per the germline V gene, CDR1 is MGHRA and CDR2 is YSYEKL. Time point noted: pre-sensitization, week 0. Treatment of the sample: therapeutic diphenylcyclopropenone sensitization with weekly scalp DPC. The V gene is TRBV4-1, the J gene TRBJ1-2; 8 bases fit TRBD1. The material sequenced was whole blood, taken in connection with sensitization to the hapten diphenylcyclopropenone (DPC). This sequence was found in a woman between 40 and 50 years old with alopecia areata. Some clones in this sample may be carry-over from other donors' samples. For the CDR3, the DNA is TGCGCCAGCAGCCAACCAGGGGGCCCTTTGGGAGGCTACACCTTC. Translation: CASSQPGGPLGGYTF.